Listed below are T cell receptor beta chains from one sample, sequenced in a study of Ad26.COV2.S vaccination and SARS-CoV-2 variants. Sequencing used immunoSEQ multiplex PCR; TCRdb keeps in-frame clones, though not all of them. This table has about 350,000 clones, more than 85% appearing once. The material sequenced was peripheral blood, taken in a trial of Ad26.COV2.S vaccine versus placebo. These receptors were taken from a person aged 18 to 65 who received the Ad26.COV2.S COVID-19 vaccine or a placebo. The CDR3 runs from the conserved cysteine through the conserved F or W. The D gene is left open where the match is weak. Clone size is stated in some rows and not others, as once, few, many or a class when expanded.

TRBJ1-6 NA TRBV28 TRBD1 TGTGCCAGCAGTTTACAGCTTTCCGGGACAGGGGGCTTTCCGGCCCTCCACTTT CASSLQLSGTGGFPALHF
TRBJ2-5 NA TRBV18 NA TGTGCCAGCTCACCTCTCCAGGGTGCCCAAGAGACCCAGTACTTC CASSPLQGAQETQYF
TRBJ2-7 once TRBV19 TRBD1 TGTGCCAGTAGCGGTCCGGGACAGGGGTCTAACGAGCAGTACTTC CASSGPGQGSNEQYF
TRBJ1-6 NA TRBV19 TRBD1 TGTGCCAGTCGTGGACAGGGAGGTTTTTCACCCCTCCACTTT CASRGQGGFSPLHF
TRBJ2-7 NA TRBV11-2 TRBD1 TGTGCCAGCAGTGAGACAGGGAGCTACGAGCAGTACTTC CASSETGSYEQYF
TRBJ2-2 NA TRBV4-1 NA TGCGCCAGCAGCCAAGATGGGCCCAACACCGGGGAGCTGTTTTTT CASSQDGPNTGELFF
TRBJ2-3 NA TRBV11-2 NA TGTGCCAGCAGCCCTAGGGGGGTTAGCACAGATACGCAGTATTTT CASSPRGVSTDTQYF
TRBJ1-1 NA TRBV6-1 NA TGTGCCAGCAGAGAAGATCCGAACACTGAAGCTTTCTTT CASREDPNTEAFF
TRBJ2-5 NA TRBV5-1 NA TGCGCCAGCAGCTATCCTCAAGAGACCCAGTACTTC CASSYPQETQYF
TRBJ2-2 NA TRBV19 TRBD1 TGTGCCAGTAGACAGGGGGCGGCCACCGGGGAGCTGTTTTTT CASRQGAATGELFF
TRBJ2-1 once TRBV5-1 NA TGCGCCAGCCGACTAGAAGTCTACAATGAGCAGTTCTTC CASRLEVYNEQFF
TRBJ2-1 NA TRBV7-9 NA TGTGCCAGCAGCTTAAATACTGTAAATGAGCAGTTCTTC CASSLNTVNEQFF
TRBJ2-1 NA TRBV7-9 TRBD2 TGTGCCAGCAGCTTAGCGGGGGGGAATGAGCAGTTCTTC CASSLAGGNEQFF
TRBJ1-5 once TRBV19 NA TGTGCCAGTAGTATAGGTTTCGGTGGATTCAATCAGCCCCAGCATTTT CASSIGFGGFNQPQHF
TRBJ2-1 once TRBV19 TRBD2 TGTGCCAGTAGTATACTTGGACTAGCGGGCGACAATGAGCAGTTCTTC CASSILGLAGDNEQFF
TRBJ2-3 NA TRBV18 NA TGTGCCAGCTCACCGCAGACATCGGAGGTAGATACGCAGTATTTT CASSPQTSEVDTQYF
TRBJ1-2 NA TRBV19 NA TGTGCCAGTAGTATTCTCCCTACAGGGCCGGGTGGCTACACCTTC CASSILPTGPGGYTF
TRBJ1-4 NA TRBV7-9 NA TGTGCCAGCAGCTTCGGGGAAAAACTGTTTTTT CASSFGEKLFF
TRBJ2-7 NA TRBV27 TRBD1 TGTGCCAGCAGTTCGATGGACAGGACACACGAGCAGTACTTC CASSSMDRTHEQYF
TRBJ2-7 NA TRBV20-1 NA TGCAGTGCTAGTCCTTCTGGGGATTCCTACGAGCAGTACTTC CSASPSGDSYEQYF
TRBJ2-6 NA TRBV27 NA TGTGCCAGCAGACAAATCTCTGGGGCCAACGTCCTGACTTTC CASRQISGANVLTF
TRBJ2-2 NA TRBV7-8 TRBD1 TGTGCCAGCAGCTTAGTTCCCCGGGACAGGCGGCTCACCGGGGAGCTGTTTTTT CASSLVPRDRRLTGELFF
TRBJ2-7 NA TRBV21-1 NA TGTGCCAGCAGAGCCGGGACTGAACCCTACGAGCAGTACTTC CASRAGTEPYEQYF
TRBJ2-5 NA TRBV14 NA TGTGCCAGCAGCGGGGGAGGGACAACCCAGTACTTC CASSGGGTTQYF
TRBJ1-1 once TRBV2 TRBD1 TGTGCCAGCAGTCCACAGGGGGCCACGGCCGAAGCTTTCTTT CASSPQGATAEAFF
TRBJ2-3 NA TRBV25-1 TRBD2 TGTGCCAGCAGTGTAAAGGGACTAGCGGGAGGCGGCACAGATACGCAGTATTTT CASSVKGLAGGGTDTQYF
TRBJ2-1 once TRBV18 NA TGTGCCAGCTCACCGATAGGGCGGGGTAGCGGCAATGAGCAGTTCTTC CASSPIGRGSGNEQFF
TRBJ1-3 NA TRBV10-2 NA TGCGCCAGCAGCGACCGGGGTTCTGGAAACACCATATATTTT CASSDRGSGNTIYF
TRBJ1-5 NA TRBV2 TRBD1 TGTGCCAGCAGGTCCGGGACAGGTAGCAATCAGCCCCAGCATTTT CASRSGTGSNQPQHF
TRBJ2-1 NA TRBV11-2 NA TGTGCCAGCAGCTTAGATAGGGGTAGGAACAATGAGCAGTTCTTC CASSLDRGRNNEQFF
TRBJ2-3 few TRBV6-2/TRBV6-3 NA TGTGCCAGCAGTACGTCACTAGCCACAGATACGCAGTATTTT CASSTSLATDTQYF
TRBJ2-2 NA TRBV5-1 NA TGCGCCAGCAGCTTGTTGCAGGGGAGAGCGAACACCGGGGAGCTGTTTTTT CASSLLQGRANTGELFF
TRBJ1-1 NA TRBV5-1 TRBD1 TGCGCCAGCAGCCATGGGACAGGGGTGAGGAACACTGAAGCTTTCTTT CASSHGTGVRNTEAFF
TRBJ2-7 NA TRBV3-1/TRBV3-2 NA TGTGCCAGCAGCCCCCGGGACACTATCGCGGGGAACAGCTCCTACGAGCAGTACTTC CASSPRDTIAGNSSYEQYF
TRBJ2-7 NA TRBV5-6 NA TGTGCCAGCAGCTTGGTGACAGAAACCTACGAGCAGTACTTC CASSLVTETYEQYF